The table lists the clone carrying this T cell receptor (beta chain) with many counts. No antigen is known for it. This entry belongs to a study of CD8 T cells in ankylosing spondylitis. In germline, CDR1 is SGHRS, CDR2 YFSETQ. Trimming removed 0 bases at V and 5 bases at J, with 12 bases between. The CDR3 sequence is 14 residues long. Notes on the study in general: Seemingly distinctive of ankylosing spondylitis blood was a TCR beta motif formed by eight highly homologous variants. Disease-linked clones were found to be CD8+ and relatively rare in peripheral blood. There was reportedly significant enrichment of clones that were disease-linked in matched ankylosing spondylitis synovial fluid. In reactive arthritis synovial fluid and blood, some motif variants had been reported before.

Using quantitative 5'-RACE with molecular barcodes, the authors made TCR beta libraries. Using its own MiXCR run on the 5' RACE reads, TCRdb lists one record per CDR3 protein. This table holds around 770,000 distinct CDR3 sequences, roughly 12% found once. The chain links TRBV5-1 to TRBJ2-7; D possibly corresponds to TRBD1 (5 bases). The sample consisted of blood, either unsorted or a sorted T cell fraction (not recorded which). The source of this sequence is a male donor with ankylosing spondylitis. The CDR3 DNA is TGCGCCAGCAGCTTGGAGAACCAGGACAACGAGCAGTACTTC. It translates to CASSLENQDNEQYF.